Following are 22 T cell receptor beta chains from one sample sequenced in a study of blood T cell repertoires in COVID-19. Clones were sequenced by immunoSEQ multiplex PCR, and TCRdb holds only the in-frame ones, with some missing. The data contain 300,000 to 400,000 clones, approximately 88% of them singletons. The source material was peripheral blood. These receptors all come from a young man with COVID-19, enrolled during active disease.

V is TRBV12-5 and J is TRBJ2-1, with TRBD2 identical over 10 bases. This CDR3 comprises 15 residues. The germline CDR1 and CDR2 sequences are LGHNT and FRNRAP. V shed 7 bases and J 4 bases; nucleotides not matched to a gene: 7. CDR3 sequence reads: CASVVGLATYNEQFF. Written as DNA, the CDR3 is TGTGCTAGTGTCGTGGGACTAGCGACATACAATGAGCAGTTCTTC.

This sequence joins TRBV6-5 and TRBJ2-7, with 12 nucleotides matching TRBD1. This CDR3 has 15 residues. From germline, CDR1 is MNHEY and CDR2 SVGAGI. V trimming: 2 bases; J trimming: 4 bases; junction bases outside the gene matches: 3. CDR3 amino acids: CASSYRDRGQYEQYF. In DNA, the CDR3 is TGTGCCAGCAGTTACCGGGACAGGGGGCAATACGAGCAGTACTTC.

The gene calls are TRBV28 and TRBJ1-5; D is perhaps TRBD1 (6 bases). Trimming took off 5 bases at V and 0 bases at J, with 14 bases between the two ends. The germline gives CDR1 MDHEN, CDR2 SYDVKM. CDR3 length: 16 amino acids. The CDR3 region is CASSRGTSYSNQPQHF. Here the CDR3 DNA reads TGTGCCAGCAGTCGAGGGACATCCTATAGCAATCAGCCCCAGCATTTT.

This chain connects TRBV18 to TRBJ1-6; D is unclear. The CDR3 totals 15 residues. V shed 0 bases and J shed 9 bases, with 12 bases lying between them. Looked up from germline, CDR1 is KGHSH and CDR2 is LQKENI. The CDR3 protein is CASSPPNGGTSPLHF. For the CDR3, the DNA is TGTGCCAGCTCACCACCAAACGGAGGTACTTCACCCCTCCACTTT.

The CDR3 protein is CASSRQGNTEAFF. DNA of the CDR3: TGCGCCAGCAGCCGTCAGGGGAACACTGAAGCTTTCTTT. The chain recombines TRBV4-1 with TRBJ1-1, with a weak D call TRBD1 (5 bases). Deletions cut 4 bases from V and 1 base from J, with 7 bases between. This CDR3 contains 13 residues. The germline V gene has CDR1 MGHRA and CDR2 YSYEKL.

The chain carries TRBV18 and TRBJ2-1; 7 bases fit TRBD1. The germline CDR1 and CDR2 sequences are KGHSH and LQKENI. Trimming removed 6 bases from V and 0 bases from J; junction bases left unmatched: 2. The CDR3 has 14 amino acids. CDR3 coding DNA: TGTGCCAGCTCCTGGGACAGCTCCTACAATGAGCAGTTCTTC. Amino acids: CASSWDSSYNEQFF.

The V and J genes are TRBV7-2 and TRBJ1-2; 9 bases line up with TRBD1. Trimming cost V 2 bases and J 8 bases; bases outside gene matches: 9. The CDR3 runs 15 residues. Germline V CDR1 and CDR2: SGHTA, FQGNSA. The CDR3 nucleotides are TGTGCCAGCAGCTTATATGCACAGGGGGCGAGGGGCTACACCTTC. Translating gives CASSLYAQGARGYTF. Using reference TRBV7-2 and TRBJ1-2 for the parts outside the CDR3, the full variable domain is GAGVSQSPSNKVTEKGKDVELRCDPISGHTALYWYRQSLGQGLEFLIYFQGNSAPDKSGLPSDRFSAERTGGSVSTLTIQRTQQEDSAVYLCASSLYAQGARGYTFGSGTRLTVV.

The chain joins TRBV5-1 to TRBJ1-3; TRBD1 is a possible D gene (6 bases). The CDR3 has 16 amino acids. CDR1 and CDR2 from the germline V gene are SGHRS and YFSETQ. V lost 0 bases and J 3 bases, leaving 13 bases between the germline ends. CDR3 bases: TGCGCCAGCAGCTTGGTTGGCAGGGGATATGGAAACACCATATATTTT. Translation: CASSLVGRGYGNTIYF.

This rearrangement joins TRBV10-3 to TRBJ2-7, with 13 bases matching TRBD2. Unmatched junction bases numbered 10, after V lost 2 bases and J lost 3 bases. The CDR3 has 18 residues. Germline V CDR1 and CDR2: ENHRY, SYGVKD. The CDR3 region has the DNA TGTGCCATCAGTGAGCCGGGGACTAGCGGGGTGGGGCACTACGAGCAGTACTTC. As protein: CAISEPGTSGVGHYEQYF.

This rearrangement joins TRBV14 to TRBJ2-2, with TRBD1 as a possible D gene (6 bases). Looked up from germline, CDR1 is SGHDN and CDR2 is FVKESK. The CDR3 sequence is 14 residues long. V lost 2 bases, J lost 4 bases, and 8 bases lay in between. CDR3 residues: CASSQSQGTGELFF. CDR3 nucleotides: TGTGCCAGCAGCCAATCACAGGGCACCGGGGAGCTGTTTTTT. The full variable domain, completed using reference TRBV14 and TRBJ2-2, is EAGVTQFPSHSVIEKGQTVTLRCDPISGHDNLYWYRRVMGKEIKFLLHFVKESKQDESGMPNNRFLAERTGGTYSTLKVQPAELEDSGVYFCASSQSQGTGELFFGEGSRLTVL.

This clone was seen only a few times. An end of the junction does not agree with germline; a read error may underlie this. The chain combines TRBV19 with TRBJ1-5, with D possibly matching TRBD1 (5 bases). This CDR3 comprises 13 residues. Germline assignment: CDR1 LNHDA and CDR2 SQIVND (reference sequence). CDR3 bases: TGTGCCAGTAGTAAAATATTGGGCAGGGCGATGAATTTT. Its translation: CASSKILGRAMNF.

This chain connects TRBV24-1 to TRBJ2-2; perhaps TRBD2 as D (5 bases). Looked up from germline, CDR1 is KGHDR and CDR2 is SFDVKD. Trimming removed 5 bases at V and 6 bases at J, with 15 bases between. This CDR3 is built from 15 residues. CDR3 sequence: CATSAGSLSAGELFF. As DNA, the CDR3 is TGTGCCACCAGTGCGGGCAGTCTTAGCGCCGGGGAGCTGTTTTTT.

This rearrangement joins TRBV25-1 to TRBJ1-2, with TRBD1 matching over 7 bases. Per the germline V gene, CDR1 is MGHDK and CDR2 is SYGVNS. CDR3 length equals 16 residues. The junction had 11 bases not matched to a gene; V was cut back by 5 bases and J by 2 bases. The DNA for the CDR3 is TGTGCCAGCAGTACCAACCACAGGGGCGCCAACTATGGCTACACCTTC. Protein sequence: CASSTNHRGANYGYTF.

This chain connects TRBV19 to TRBJ1-5; a possible D gene is TRBD1 (5 bases). The CDR3 extends over 15 amino acids. CDR1 and CDR2 (germline): LNHDA, SQIVND (reference sequence). V lost 3 bases, J lost 3 bases, and 12 bases lay in between. CDR3 region: CASSIAGADNQPQHF. In DNA, the CDR3 is TGTGCCAGTAGTATCGCTGGGGCGGACAATCAGCCCCAGCATTTT.

Points on this clone: The same CDR3 is also encoded by other DNA sequences in this sample. The V call is TRBV4-2, the J call TRBJ2-1; the match to TRBD2 covers 11 bases. Germline V gene data show CDR1 as LGHNA and CDR2 as YNFKEQ. The CDR3 is 16 amino acids. The trim removed 0 bases at V and 4 bases at J, leaving 2 bases unmatched. The CDR3 loop reads CASSQETSGSYNEQFF. The CDR3 bases are TGTGCCAGCAGCCAAGAAACTAGCGGGAGTTACAATGAGCAGTTCTTC.

This clone has only one observation. The chain links TRBV29-1 to TRBJ1-1, with 8 nucleotides matching TRBD1. Germline V gene data show CDR1 as SQVTM and CDR2 as ANQGSEA. This CDR3 contains 18 residues. The ends lost 7 bases at V and 3 bases at J; junction bases unmatched: 22. The CDR3 loop reads CSARGAGGYSSWDTEAFF. The CDR3 nucleotides read TGCAGCGCCCGGGGGGCAGGGGGCTACTCCTCTTGGGACACTGAAGCTTTCTTT.

This sequence joins TRBV2 and TRBJ1-1, with 7 bases lining up with TRBD1. CDR1 and CDR2 from the germline V gene are SNHLY and FYNNEI. This CDR3 has 16 amino acids. V lost 3 bases to trimming and J lost 7 bases; unmatched junction nucleotides: 14. As DNA, the CDR3 is TGTGCCAGCAGTGACTTGACAGGGTGGGTTCAGGGTGAAGCTTTCTTT. Protein product: CASSDLTGWVQGEAFF.

This chain links TRBV30 with TRBJ2-5; a weak D match, TRBD1 (6 bases). Germline V gene data show CDR1 as GTSNPN and CDR2 as SVGIG (reference sequence). The CDR3 has 12 amino acids. V lost 1 base, J lost 5 bases, and 8 bases lay in between. CDR3 DNA: TGTGCCTGGAGTGGGACAGTCGAGACCCAGTACTTC. It encodes CAWSGTVETQYF.

The chain combines TRBV19 with TRBJ2-7; D might be TRBD2 (6 bases). Germline assignment: CDR1 LNHDA and CDR2 SQIVND (reference sequence). The CDR3 sequence is 18 residues long. The V end lost 5 bases, the J end lost 4 bases, and 27 bases lay between the germline ends. CDR3 sequence: CASSPRGSSLQIVYEQYF. CDR3 coding DNA: TGTGCCAGTAGTCCCCGGGGGAGCAGCCTCCAGATCGTTTACGAGCAGTACTTC.

The rearrangement links TRBV24-1 to TRBJ2-1, with 9 bases fitting TRBD1. Germline V gene lookup returns CDR1 KGHDR and CDR2 SFDVKD. V shed 7 bases and J 6 bases; nucleotides not matched to a gene: 6. This CDR3 spans 14 amino acids. The CDR3 is CATRRTGASNEQFF. Written as DNA, the CDR3 is TGTGCCACCAGAAGGACAGGGGCCTCCAATGAGCAGTTCTTC.

V gene TRBV28 combines with J gene TRBJ2-5; 8 bases are shared with TRBD2. The CDR3 extends over 16 amino acids. V dropped 3 bases and J dropped 0; count of bases not matched to a gene: 6. Germline CDR1 MDHEN, CDR2 SYDVKM. CDR3 in amino acids: CASSFWFSGDQETQYF. CDR3 DNA sequence: TGTGCCAGCAGTTTTTGGTTTAGCGGGGACCAAGAGACCCAGTACTTC.

This chain connects TRBV28 to TRBJ2-7, with 11 bases aligning to TRBD1. V shed 6 bases, J shed 5 bases, and the junction held 9 bases outside the gene matches. Per the germline V gene, CDR1 is MDHEN and CDR2 is SYDVKM. This CDR3 is 15 amino acids long. CDR3 region: CASSLARTGGNEQYF. The CDR3 bases are TGTGCCAGCAGCCTGGCCCGGACAGGGGGCAACGAGCAGTACTTC.